This T cell receptor beta chain derives from a study of T-cell reconstitution after alpha-beta-depleted transplantation in children. Study results and limitations: Some patients owed their high day-60 TCRbeta diversity to surviving recipient T cells and thymic progenitors. Alpha-beta T cells present about two months after transplant were reported to originate from several hundred expanded graft clones. A year had passed since transplant, and T-cell counts and diversity by then came mostly from newly produced T cells.

CDR1 ENHRY and CDR2 SYGVKD come from the germline V gene. The V gene lost 7 bases and the J gene lost 1 base, with 21 bases spanning the gap. The CDR3 consists of 17 residues. On this clonotype: The antigen remains unidentified.

For TCRbeta, the library was prepared with unique molecular identifiers. Each CDR3 protein is one row after TCRdb ran MiXCR on the PCR reads. The profile shows 700,000 to 950,000 distinct CDR3 sequences, around 17% of them singletons. V gene TRBV10-3 combines with J gene TRBJ2-3, with D possibly being TRBD2 (6 bases). The TCR sequence derives from a male patient younger than 18 who had a stem cell transplant for acute lymphoblastic leukemia, so the T cells may come from the graft donor. This sample comprised PBMCs, mostly from graft donor cells, obtained 360 days after TCRalphabeta/CD19-depleted stem cell transplant. The DNA of the CDR3 is TGTGCCATCACGAGACGGCTAGCGCGAGTGGGCACAGATACGCAGTATTTT. Its translation is CAITRRLARVGTDTQYF.